Here is one T cell receptor beta chain with its context. The sample originates from a study of shared clonotypes between healthy human individuals. Overall study context: The cohort comprised two women and a few men. Their ages spanned 18 to 49 years.

As handled by the study authors: ImmunoSEQ output lacked quality scores and full-length reads, limiting matched filtering. Profiling relied on immunoSEQ multiplex PCR, and the TCRdb table lists in-frame clones only, not all of them. The DNA gave D and trimming, while V, J and clone size come from that table. Altogether some 630,000 clones are present, 95% to 96% being singletons, with the ten largest covering about 0.12%. V was cut by 3 bases and J by 0 bases, with 6 bases left in between. CDR1 and CDR2 (germline): MNHEY, SMNVEV (reference sequence). This CDR3 has 13 amino acids. It was CD45RO-negative cells, positively selected for CCR7, that made up naive CD8 cells, with terminally differentiated effector memory CD45RA+ cells excluded.

This chain uses TRBV27 with TRBJ2-7; unclear D gene. Sequencing input: naive CD8+ T cells sorted from blood. The source is a woman aged 25 to 39 in good health. The CDR3 loop reads CASSLFTSYEQYF. DNA of the CDR3: TGTGCCAGCAGTTTGTTTACCTCCTACGAGCAGTACTTC.